This entry features one TCR beta chain sequence. What this receptor recognizes is not known. The input lacks base qualities; no much larger clone sits a single base away. The data are from a study of shared clonotypes between healthy human individuals (dated by TCRdb to the early 2020s). For the study in its entirety: The cohort included three men and a couple of women between 18 and 49 years of age. Libraries were prepared and TCR repertoires were sequenced by different laboratories using diverse techniques, in order to increase sequencing depth and limit assay-specific biases. The study deeply sequenced blood TCR repertoires of several healthy adults to estimate repertoire size and the extent of clonotype sharing between individuals. For each donor, CD4 naive and CD4 memory were each given three plates, CD8 naive was given two plates, and CD8 memory was given one plate. Per donor, leukapheresis produced somewhere between about 0.8 and 9 billion PBMCs.

Using the deep immunoSEQ assay, multiplex PCR amplified TCR CDR3 regions from genomic DNA. Extracted genomic DNA from each cell subset was spread evenly across all wells of several immunoSEQ 96-well plates, with each plate serving as a replicate. Each replicate PCR for sorted subsets received about 210 ng genomic DNA, equal to 30,000 or so T cell genomes. The purified libraries were quantified using a Qubit 3.0 fluorometer, sized with a Bioanalyzer 2100, and then quantified again using the KAPA Library Quantification kit. Each immunoSEQ 96-well plate was sequenced on its own single-read 150-cycle Illumina NextSeq 550 flow cell. The authors processed their data as follows. Because only junctional sequences without quality scores were contained in the immunoSEQ output, filtering matching that applied to full-length reads could not be performed. To assign V/J genes and CDR3, sequences were annotated using PyIR, a Python wrapper for IgBLAST v1.9, with IMGT germline references. Reads were removed for weak V/J assignments (E-value above 1e-6), missing CDR3, stop codons, out-of-frame junctions, or ambiguous translated residues. V3J clonotypes were defined as sequences sharing an identical inferred V gene, J gene, and CDR3 amino acid sequence. Percentage overlap between repertoires was calculated by dividing the number of shared unique clonotypes by the size of the smaller repertoire. Richness of each repertoire was evaluated using RTK rarefaction, the Chao1 estimator, and Recon v2.1 estimates of unobserved clonotypes. For all TCRbeta clonotypes obtained by the gDNA method from four donors, generation probabilities were computed with OLGA. Drawn from immuneACCESS, this table holds only the in-frame rearrangements with V and J called that TCRdb kept. Clones are partly lost; checked studies trace under half to an unresolved V gene and leave the rest unexplained. V and J calls and clone size are those listed in that table; D and trimming were worked out from the DNA. The sample profile shows about 2.1 million clones; just over 90% of them were found once. The biggest ten clones account for less than 2% of the sample.

Results and caveats for the whole study, not just this receptor: Estimated clonotype richness was generally larger for naive than for memory subsets. Based on pairwise subsampling, the degree of clonotype sharing among donors was expected to be affected by sequencing depth. Incomplete sequencing was indicated by rarefaction of sorted-subset datasets, despite the large sequencing depth. Approximately 4.8% of naive CD4, 3.5% of naive CD8, around 2.3% of memory CD4, and over 0.35% of memory CD8 clonotypes were shared across a few donors. Only blood was sampled, and tissue TCR repertoires likely differ from those in blood. Compared with non-shared clonotypes, the clonotypes found in all four sorted-subset donors had higher generation probabilities. Because the study included a small number of donors, the genetic and exposure-history diversity represented was limited.

CD8 naive samples were CD45RO-negative cells positively selected for CCR7, giving a CD45RA+CCR7+ population that excluded TemRA cells. Healthy HIV-negative adults with no recently reported acute infections or vaccinations were included as donors. Every donor was a Caucasian adult living in Nashville, Tennessee, USA. Blood was obtained by leukapheresis, after which PBMCs were separated by Ficoll-Histopaque density gradient centrifugation and cryopreserved in liquid nitrogen vapor phase. Analytical flow cytometry was used to check the purity and quantity of every magnetically sorted T cell population. From each sorted fraction, genomic DNA was isolated and quantified by UV absorbance on a Nanodrop 2000c. CDR1 and CDR2, per the germline V gene (reference sequence), are LNHDA and SQIVND. V is cut by 2 bases and J by 2 bases, and the space between the germline ends is 15 bases. The CDR3 runs 16 amino acids, cysteine and phenylalanine included. The kept DNA is CDR3 alone, 48 bases in frame from the first base.

Here the chain combines TRBV19 and TRBJ1-2; perhaps TRBD1 is the D gene, with 6 bases matching. The sample comprised naive CD8+ T cells from PBMCs. The cell subset or site label for this specimen denotes: CD45RA+CCR7+. This TCR was sampled from a man aged 18 to 35 in good health. Some clones in this sample may be carry-over from other donors' samples. The CDR3 corresponds to CASSIRSGQMNYGYTF. The bases read TGTGCCAGTAGTATACGGTCTGGACAGATGAACTATGGCTACACCTTC.